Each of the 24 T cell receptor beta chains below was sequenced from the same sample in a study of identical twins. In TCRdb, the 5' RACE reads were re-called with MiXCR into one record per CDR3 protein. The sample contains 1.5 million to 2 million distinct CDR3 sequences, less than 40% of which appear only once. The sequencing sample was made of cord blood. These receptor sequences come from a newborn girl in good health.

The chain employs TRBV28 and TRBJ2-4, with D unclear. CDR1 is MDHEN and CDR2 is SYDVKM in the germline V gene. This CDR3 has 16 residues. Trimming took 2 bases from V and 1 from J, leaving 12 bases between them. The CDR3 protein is CASSLVGLEAKNIQYF. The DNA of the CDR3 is TGTGCCAGCAGTTTAGTAGGGTTGGAGGCCAAAAACATTCAGTACTTC.

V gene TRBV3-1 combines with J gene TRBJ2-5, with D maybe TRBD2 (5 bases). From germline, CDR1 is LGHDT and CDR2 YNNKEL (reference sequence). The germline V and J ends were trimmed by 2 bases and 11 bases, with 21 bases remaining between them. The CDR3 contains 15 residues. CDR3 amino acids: CASSQQKSLEGEQYF. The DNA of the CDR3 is TGTGCCAGCAGCCAACAAAAGAGCCTAGAGGGTGAGCAGTACTTC.

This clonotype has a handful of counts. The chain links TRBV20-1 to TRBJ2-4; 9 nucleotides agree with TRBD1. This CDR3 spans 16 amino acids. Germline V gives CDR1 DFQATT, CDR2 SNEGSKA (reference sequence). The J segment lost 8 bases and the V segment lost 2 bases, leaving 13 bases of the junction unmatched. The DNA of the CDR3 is TGCAGTGCTAGATCGGCTTACAGGGGGCCTCAGGACATTCAGTACTTC. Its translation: CSARSAYRGPQDIQYF.

The CDR3 loop reads CASSPGLFTEAFF. The DNA for the CDR3 is TGTGCCAGCAGTCCGGGCTTGTTCACTGAAGCTTTCTTT. This chain uses TRBV27 with TRBJ1-1; no clear D gene. CDR1 and CDR2 (germline): MNHEY, SMNVEV (reference sequence). Trimming shortened V by 5 bases and J by 4 bases, and 11 bases separated the two germline ends. The CDR3 runs to 13 residues.

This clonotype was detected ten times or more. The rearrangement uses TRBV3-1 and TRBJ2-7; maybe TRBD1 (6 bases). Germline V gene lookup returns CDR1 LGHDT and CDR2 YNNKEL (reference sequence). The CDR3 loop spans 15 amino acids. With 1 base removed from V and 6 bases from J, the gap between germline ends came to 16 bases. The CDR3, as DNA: TGTGCCAGCAGCCAAGGCCTTGACAGGAGCCGCGAGCAGTACTTC. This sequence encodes CASSQGLDRSREQYF.

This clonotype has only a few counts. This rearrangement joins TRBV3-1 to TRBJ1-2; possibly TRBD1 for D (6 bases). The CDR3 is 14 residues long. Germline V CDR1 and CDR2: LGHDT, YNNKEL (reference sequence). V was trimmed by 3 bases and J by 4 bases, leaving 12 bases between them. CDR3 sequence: CASSHEDRVYGYTF. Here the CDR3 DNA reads TGTGCCAGCAGCCACGAGGACAGAGTCTATGGCTACACCTTC. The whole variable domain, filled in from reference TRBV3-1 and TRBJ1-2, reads DTAVSQTPKYLVTQMGNDKSIKCEQNLGHDTMYWYKQDSKKFLKIMFSYNNKELIINETVPNRFSPKSPDKAHLNLHINSLELGDSAVYFCASSHEDRVYGYTFGSGTRLTVV.

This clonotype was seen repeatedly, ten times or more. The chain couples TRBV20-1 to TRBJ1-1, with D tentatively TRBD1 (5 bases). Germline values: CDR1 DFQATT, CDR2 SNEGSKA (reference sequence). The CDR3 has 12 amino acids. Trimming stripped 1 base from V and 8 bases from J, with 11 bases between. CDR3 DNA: TGCAGTGCTAGAGGTCCCAGGGAAGAAGCTTTCTTT. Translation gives CSARGPREEAFF.

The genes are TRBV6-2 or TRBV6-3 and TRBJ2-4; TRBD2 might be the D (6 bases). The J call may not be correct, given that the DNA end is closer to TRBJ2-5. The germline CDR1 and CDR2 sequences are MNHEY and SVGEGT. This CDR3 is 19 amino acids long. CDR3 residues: CASSFSRETRGLGGETQYF. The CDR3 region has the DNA TGTGCCAGCAGTTTCAGCCGTGAGACTCGAGGCCTGGGAGGAGAGACCCAGTACTTC.

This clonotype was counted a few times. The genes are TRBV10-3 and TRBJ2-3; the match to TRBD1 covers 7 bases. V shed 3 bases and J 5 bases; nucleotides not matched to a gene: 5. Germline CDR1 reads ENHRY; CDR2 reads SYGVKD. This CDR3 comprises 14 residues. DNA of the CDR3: TGTGCCATCAGTGACGAGGGGGCGGGAGATACGCAGTATTTT. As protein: CAISDEGAGDTQYF.

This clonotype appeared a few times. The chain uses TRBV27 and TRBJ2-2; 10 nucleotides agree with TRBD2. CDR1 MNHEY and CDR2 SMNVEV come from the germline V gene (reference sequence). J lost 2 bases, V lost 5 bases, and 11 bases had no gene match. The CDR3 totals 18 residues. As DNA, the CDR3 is TGTGCCAGCAGTCGCCGGCTAGCGGGAGCCCCCAACACCGGGGAGCTGTTTTTT. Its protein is CASSRRLAGAPNTGELFF.

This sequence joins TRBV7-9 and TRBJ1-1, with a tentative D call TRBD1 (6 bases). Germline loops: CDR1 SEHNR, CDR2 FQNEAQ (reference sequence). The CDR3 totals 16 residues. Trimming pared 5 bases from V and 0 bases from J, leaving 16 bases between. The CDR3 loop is CASSPLTGGMNTEAFF. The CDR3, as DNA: TGTGCCAGCAGCCCCCTGACAGGAGGCATGAACACTGAAGCTTTCTTT.

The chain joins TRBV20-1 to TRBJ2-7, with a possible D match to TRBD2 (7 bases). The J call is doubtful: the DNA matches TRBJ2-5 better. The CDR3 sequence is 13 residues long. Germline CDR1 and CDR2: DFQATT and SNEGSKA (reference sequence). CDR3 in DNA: TGCAGTGCAACGGACGGGGGGCCAGAGACCCAGTACTTC. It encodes CSATDGGPETQYF.

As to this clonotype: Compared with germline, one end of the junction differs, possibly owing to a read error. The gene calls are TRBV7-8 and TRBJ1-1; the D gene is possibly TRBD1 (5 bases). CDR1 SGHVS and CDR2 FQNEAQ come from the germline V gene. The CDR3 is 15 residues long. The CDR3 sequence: CASSPMPGRNTEAFF. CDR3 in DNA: TGCGCCAGCAGCCCTATGCCGGGACGGAACACTGAAGCTTTCTTT.

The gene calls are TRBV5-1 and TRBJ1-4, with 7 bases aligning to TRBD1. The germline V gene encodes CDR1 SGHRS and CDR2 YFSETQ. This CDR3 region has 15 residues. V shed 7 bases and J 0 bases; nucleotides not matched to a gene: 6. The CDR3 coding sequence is TGCGCCAGCGCAAGGACAGGACCAACTAATGAAAAACTGTTTTTT. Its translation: CASARTGPTNEKLFF.

In DNA form, the CDR3 reads TGTGCCAGCAGCTCTCCGATAAGGACAGTCAATAATTCACCCCTCCACTTT. Its translation: CASSSPIRTVNNSPLHF. The chain is built from TRBV27 and TRBJ1-6, with D perhaps matching TRBD1 (6 bases). Germline CDR1 MNHEY, CDR2 SMNVEV (reference sequence). Trimming left V 6 bases short and J 5 bases short, with 20 bases between. The CDR3 sequence is 17 residues long.

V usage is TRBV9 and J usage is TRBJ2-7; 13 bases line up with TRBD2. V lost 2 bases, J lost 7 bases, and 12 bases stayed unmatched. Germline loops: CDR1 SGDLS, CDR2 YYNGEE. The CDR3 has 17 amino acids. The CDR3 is CASSVSQTSGRYNEQYF. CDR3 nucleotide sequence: TGTGCCAGCAGCGTTAGCCAGACTAGCGGGAGGTACAATGAGCAGTACTTC.

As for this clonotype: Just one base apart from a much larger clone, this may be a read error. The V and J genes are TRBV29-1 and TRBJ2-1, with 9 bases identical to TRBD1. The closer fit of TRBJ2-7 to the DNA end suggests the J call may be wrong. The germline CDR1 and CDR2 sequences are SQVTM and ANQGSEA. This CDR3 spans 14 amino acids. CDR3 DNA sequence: TGCAGCGTGCGACCGGGACAGGGCTACAATGAGCAGTACTTC. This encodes CSVRPGQGYNEQYF.

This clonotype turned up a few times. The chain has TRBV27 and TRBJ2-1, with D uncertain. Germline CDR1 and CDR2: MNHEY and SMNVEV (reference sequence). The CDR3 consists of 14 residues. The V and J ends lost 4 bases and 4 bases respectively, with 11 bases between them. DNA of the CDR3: TGTGCCAGCAGTTCCGTAAGCAGATACAATGAGCAGTTCTTC. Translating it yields CASSSVSRYNEQFF.

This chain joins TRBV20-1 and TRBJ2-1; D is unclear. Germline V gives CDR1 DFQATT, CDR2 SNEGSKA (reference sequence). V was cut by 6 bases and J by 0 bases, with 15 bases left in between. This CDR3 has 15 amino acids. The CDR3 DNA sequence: TGCAGTGCGGCCGTTCGGCTCAGCTCCTACAATGAGCAGTTCTTC. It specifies CSAAVRLSSYNEQFF.

The CDR3 DNA sequence: TGTGCCAGCACCTCCCCAAACACAGGTTGCGAGCAGTACTTC. It encodes CASTSPNTGCEQYF. The gene calls are TRBV21-1 and TRBJ2-7; the table assigns TRBD2, which was not confirmed against the DNA. TRBV21-1 is noted as a pseudogene. The CDR3 consists of 14 residues.

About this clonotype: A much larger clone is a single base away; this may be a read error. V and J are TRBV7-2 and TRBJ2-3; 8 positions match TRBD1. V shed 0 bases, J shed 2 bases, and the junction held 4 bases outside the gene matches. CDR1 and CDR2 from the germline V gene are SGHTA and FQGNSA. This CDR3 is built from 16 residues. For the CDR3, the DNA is TGTACCAGCAGCTTAGCATCGACAGGGGTCACAGATACGCAGTATTTT. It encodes CTSSLASTGVTDTQYF.

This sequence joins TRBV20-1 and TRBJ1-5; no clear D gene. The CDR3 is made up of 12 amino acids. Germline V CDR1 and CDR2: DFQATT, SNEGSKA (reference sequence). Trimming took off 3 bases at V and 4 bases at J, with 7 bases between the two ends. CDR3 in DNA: TGCAGTGCTAGGAACTTAAATCAGCCCCAGCATTTT. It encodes CSARNLNQPQHF.

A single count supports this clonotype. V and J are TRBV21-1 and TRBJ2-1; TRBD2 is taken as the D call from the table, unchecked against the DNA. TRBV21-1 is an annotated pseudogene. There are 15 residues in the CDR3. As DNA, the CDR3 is TGTGCCAGCAGCAAAGGATTCACCTACCGCACGAAGCAGTTCTTC. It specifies CASSKGFTYRTKQFF.

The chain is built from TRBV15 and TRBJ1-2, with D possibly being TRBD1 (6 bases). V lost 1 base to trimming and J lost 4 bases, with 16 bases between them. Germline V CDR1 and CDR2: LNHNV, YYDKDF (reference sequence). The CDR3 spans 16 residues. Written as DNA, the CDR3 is TGTGCCACCAGCAGAGTCCCGTCGGACAGAGGCTATGGCTACACCTTC. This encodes CATSRVPSDRGYGYTF. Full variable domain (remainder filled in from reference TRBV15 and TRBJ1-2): DAMVIQNPRYQVTQFGKPVTLSCSQTLNHNVMYWYQQKSSQAPKLLFHYYDKDFNNEADTPDNFQSRRPNTSFCFLDIRSPGLGDTAMYLCATSRVPSDRGYGYTFGSGTRLTVV.